A selection of T cell receptor beta chains follows, all from one sample in a study of T cells in localized non-small cell lung cancer. Generated by immunoSEQ multiplex PCR, the TCRdb table keeps only in-frame clones and is missing some. The sample has 45,000 to 70,000 clones; roughly 90% are singletons. The sample was peripheral blood, taken before any cancer treatment. The receptors originated from a woman aged 35-70 years with stage I lung adenocarcinoma. The conserved cysteine and the conserved F or W are not part of the CDR3 here.

v_gene: TRBV2; CDR3aa: ASRNTQGGQETQY
v_gene: TRBV30; CDR3aa: AWSVGGIGGNQPQH
v_gene: TRBV10-1; CDR3aa: ASSESAGGGQETQY
v_gene: TRBV10-3; CDR3aa: AIRDGTDEKLF
v_gene: TRBV6-1; CDR3aa: ASSAGETQY
v_gene: TRBV29-1; CDR3aa: SVEVTGFGTQY
v_gene: TRBV9; CDR3aa: ATNSDPVEEQF
v_gene: TRBV5-8; CDR3aa: ASSWHRGAGYEQY
v_gene: TRBV7-2; CDR3aa: ASRPDTFPNYGYT
v_gene: TRBV7-9; CDR3aa: AILAGPPPDTQY
v_gene: TRBV27; CDR3aa: ASGEQGGTEAF
v_gene: TRBV27; CDR3aa: ASSRTLGSEAF
v_gene: TRBV5-1; CDR3aa: ASSPGGRIADTQY
v_gene: TRBV9; CDR3aa: ASTSDGNTEAF
v_gene: TRBV9; CDR3aa: ASSATSGYGYT
v_gene: TRBV5-1; CDR3aa: ASSSDSSYNSPLH
v_gene: TRBV12-5; CDR3aa: ASALTGGNQPQH
v_gene: TRBV27; CDR3aa: ASKNGGSPLH
v_gene: TRBV13; CDR3aa: ASSTGQGNSPLH
v_gene: TRBV19; CDR3aa: ASSEQTGNYGYT